This T cell receptor beta chain was captured in a study of T cell clonality in common variable immunodeficiency. Points from the study as a whole: Fewer TCRbeta clones were shared among CVID subjects than controls.

This clone was observed at least ten times. Its antigen is not known. The read falls 3 residues short of the CDR3 end, and the missing part is taken from the germline J gene. Here immunoSEQ multiplex PCR was the method, and the copy in TCRdb shows in-frame clones only, minus some. The sample contains about 35,000 clones, none of them singletons. Heparinized whole blood, roughly 4.5 to 8 ml, came from each donor. V lost 2 bases and J lost 4, with 18 bases in between. CDR1 and CDR2 (germline): SGHVS, FQNEAQ. The length of the CDR3 is 17 residues. Sequenced material: peripheral blood mononuclear cells. The chain uses TRBV7-8 and TRBJ2-1, with D possibly being TRBD2 (6 bases). This TCR was recovered from a person between 18 and 69 years old in good health. This CDR3 is CASSLKQTQRAYNEQFF. The CDR3 DNA, read in part, is TGTGCCAGCAGCTTAAAGCAGACGCAGCGGGCTTACAATGAG.